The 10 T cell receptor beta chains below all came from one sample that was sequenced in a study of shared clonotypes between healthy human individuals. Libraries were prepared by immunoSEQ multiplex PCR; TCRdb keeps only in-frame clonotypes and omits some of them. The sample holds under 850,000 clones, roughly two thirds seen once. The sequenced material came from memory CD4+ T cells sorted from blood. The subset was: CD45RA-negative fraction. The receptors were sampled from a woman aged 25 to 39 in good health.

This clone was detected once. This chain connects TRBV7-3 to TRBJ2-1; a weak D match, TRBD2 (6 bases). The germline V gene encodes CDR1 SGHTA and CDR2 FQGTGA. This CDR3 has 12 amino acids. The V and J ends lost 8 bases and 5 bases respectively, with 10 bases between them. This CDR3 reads CASPSAHNEQFF. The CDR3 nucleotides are TGTGCCAGCCCTAGCGCCCACAATGAGCAGTTCTTC.

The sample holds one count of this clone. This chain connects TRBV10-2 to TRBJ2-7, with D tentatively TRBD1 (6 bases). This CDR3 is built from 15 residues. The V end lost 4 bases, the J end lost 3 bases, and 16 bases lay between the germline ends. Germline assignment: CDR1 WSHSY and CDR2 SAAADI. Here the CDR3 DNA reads TGCGCCAGCAGTGTGGTGAGGGGGTTCCGCTACGAGCAGTACTTC. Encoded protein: CASSVVRGFRYEQYF.

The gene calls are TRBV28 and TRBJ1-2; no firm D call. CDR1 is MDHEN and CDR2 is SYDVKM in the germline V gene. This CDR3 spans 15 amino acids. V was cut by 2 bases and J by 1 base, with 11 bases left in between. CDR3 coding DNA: TGTGCCAGCAGTTTACCCTCCCCGAATAACTATGGCTACACCTTC. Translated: CASSLPSPNNYGYTF.

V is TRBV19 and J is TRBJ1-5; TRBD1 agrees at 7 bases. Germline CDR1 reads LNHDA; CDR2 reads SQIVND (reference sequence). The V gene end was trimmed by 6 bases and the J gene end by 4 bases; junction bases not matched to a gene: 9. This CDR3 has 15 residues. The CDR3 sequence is CASRIGDRENQPQHF. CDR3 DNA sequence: TGTGCCAGTAGAATCGGGGACAGAGAAAATCAGCCCCAGCATTTT.

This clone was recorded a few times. The DNA for the CDR3 is TGTGCCAGCTCAGGGGTTCGCAATCAGCCCCAGCATTTT. As protein: CASSGVRNQPQHF. V and J are TRBV18 and TRBJ1-5; D unresolved. Germline V gene sequence: CDR1 KGHSH, CDR2 LQKENI. Trimming pared 5 bases from V and 2 bases from J, leaving 7 bases between. The CDR3 sequence is 13 residues long.

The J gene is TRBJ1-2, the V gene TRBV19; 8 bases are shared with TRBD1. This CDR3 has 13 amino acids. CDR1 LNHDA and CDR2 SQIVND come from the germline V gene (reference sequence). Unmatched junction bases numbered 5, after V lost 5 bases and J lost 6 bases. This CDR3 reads CASSSLQGDGYTF. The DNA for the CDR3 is TGTGCCAGTAGTTCCCTACAGGGGGATGGCTACACCTTC. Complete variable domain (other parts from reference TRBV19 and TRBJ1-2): DGGITQSPKYLFRKEGQNVTLSCEQNLNHDAMYWYRQDPGQGLRLIYYSQIVNDFQKGDIAEGYSVSREKKESFPLTVTSAQKNPTAFYLCASSSLQGDGYTFGSGTRLTVV.

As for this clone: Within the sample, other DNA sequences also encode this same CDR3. The CDR3 spells CASSLAGQSTDTQYF. As DNA, the CDR3 is TGCGCCAGCAGCTTGGCGGGACAAAGCACAGATACGCAGTATTTT. V and J are TRBV5-1 and TRBJ2-3, with D possibly matching TRBD1 (6 bases). This CDR3 comprises 15 residues. V was pared by 0 bases and J by 0 bases, with 8 bases between. Germline V gene sequence: CDR1 SGHRS, CDR2 YFSETQ.

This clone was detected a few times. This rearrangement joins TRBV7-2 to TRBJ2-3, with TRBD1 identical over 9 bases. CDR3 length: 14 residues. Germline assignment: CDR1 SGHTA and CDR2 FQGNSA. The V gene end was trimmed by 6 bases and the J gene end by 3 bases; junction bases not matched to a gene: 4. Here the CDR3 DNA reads TGTGCCAGCAGGCGACAGGGGGGGACAGATACGCAGTATTTT. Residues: CASRRQGGTDTQYF.

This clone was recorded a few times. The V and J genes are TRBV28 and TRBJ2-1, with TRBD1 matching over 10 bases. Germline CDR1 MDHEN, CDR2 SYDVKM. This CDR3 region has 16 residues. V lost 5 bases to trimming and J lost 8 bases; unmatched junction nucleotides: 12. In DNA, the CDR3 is TGTGCCAGCAGTCCTGGTTCAGGACAGGGGGAGGATGAGCAGTTCTTC. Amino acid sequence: CASSPGSGQGEDEQFF. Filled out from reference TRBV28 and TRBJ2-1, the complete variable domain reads DVKVTQSSRYLVKRTGEKVFLECVQDMDHENMFWYRQDPGLGLRLIYFSYDVKMKEKGDIPEGYSVSREKKERFSLILESASTNQTSMYLCASSPGSGQGEDEQFFGPGTRLTVL.

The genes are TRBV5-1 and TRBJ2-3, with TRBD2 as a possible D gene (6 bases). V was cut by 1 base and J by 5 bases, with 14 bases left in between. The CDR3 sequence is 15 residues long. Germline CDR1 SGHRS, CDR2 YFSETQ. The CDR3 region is CASSLSASEVDTQYF. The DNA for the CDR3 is TGCGCCAGCAGCTTGAGCGCTAGCGAGGTAGATACGCAGTATTTT.